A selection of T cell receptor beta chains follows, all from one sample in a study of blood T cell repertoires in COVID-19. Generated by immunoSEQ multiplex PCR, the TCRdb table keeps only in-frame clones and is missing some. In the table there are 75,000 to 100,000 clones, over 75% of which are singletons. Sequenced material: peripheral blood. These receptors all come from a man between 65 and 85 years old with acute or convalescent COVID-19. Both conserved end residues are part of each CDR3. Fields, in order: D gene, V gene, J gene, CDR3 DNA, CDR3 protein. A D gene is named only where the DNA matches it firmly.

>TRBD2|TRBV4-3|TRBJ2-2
TGCGCCAGCAGCTTCGGACTAGCGGGCACCGGGGAGCTGTTTTTT
CASSFGLAGTGELFF
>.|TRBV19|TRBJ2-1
TGTGCCAGTAGTATAGGGGCGCTTAGCGATGAGCAGTTCTTC
CASSIGALSDEQFF
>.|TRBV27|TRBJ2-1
TGTGCCAGCGGCCCCGACAATGAGCAGTTCTTC
CASGPDNEQFF
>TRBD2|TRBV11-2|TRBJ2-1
TGTGCCAGCAGCCAGCGACTAGCGGGAGAAAATGTTGAGCAGTTCTTC
CASSQRLAGENVEQFF
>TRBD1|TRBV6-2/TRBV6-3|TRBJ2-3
TGTGCCAGCAGTTATTTATTCGGGACAGGGATCGGAGATACGCAGTATTTT
CASSYLFGTGIGDTQYF
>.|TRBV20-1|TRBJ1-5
TGCAGTGCAAGTGGGGGGCCGCATCAGCCCCAGCATTTT
CSASGGPHQPQHF
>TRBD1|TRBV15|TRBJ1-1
TGTGCCACCAGTAGCCGCGACAGGGTGAACACTGAAGCTTTCTTT
CATSSRDRVNTEAFF
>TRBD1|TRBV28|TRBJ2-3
TGTGCCAGCAGCTCCGACTCCAGGGGGCTGGGCACAGATACGCAGTATTTT
CASSSDSRGLGTDTQYF
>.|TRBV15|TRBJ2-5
TGTGCCACCAGCAGAGGGGCCAGGGTGGAGACCCAGTACTTC
CATSRGARVETQYF
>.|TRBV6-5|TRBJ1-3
TGTGCCAGCAGTTACCGGGGAGAGGGAAACACCATATATTTT
CASSYRGEGNTIYF
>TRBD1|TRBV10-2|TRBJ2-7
TGCGCCACCCGACAGGGCTACGAGCAGTACTTC
CATRQGYEQYF
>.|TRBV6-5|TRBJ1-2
TGTGCCAGCACCCCGACAGGAACTAACTATGGCTACACCTTC
CASTPTGTNYGYTF
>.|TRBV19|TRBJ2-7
TGTGCCAGTAGTCCCGGGTTCAGGGCCTCCTACGAGCAGTACTTC
CASSPGFRASYEQYF